The sample holds many counts of the clone carrying this T cell receptor beta chain. The data are from a study of spatial heterogeneity in lung cancer. TCRdb independently ran MiXCR on the 5' RACE reads; one entry per CDR3 protein. The table lists around 92,000 distinct CDR3 sequences, approximately 12% of them singletons. V gave up 6 bases and J gave up 2 bases, with 9 bases separating them. This CDR3 comprises 13 residues. Germline V gene sequence: CDR1 MDHEN, CDR2 SYDVKM. Indicated time point: sample taken at primary tumor resection. The approximately 72 donors had untreated early-stage non-small cell lung cancer.

The sample consisted of PBMCs, taken at surgery. This chain connects TRBV28 to TRBJ2-3; no reliable D call. The clonotype was recovered from a male donor with early-stage non-small cell lung cancer. CDR3 nucleotide sequence: TGTGCCAGCAGACCATCGGCCACAGATACGCAGTATTTT. This codes for CASRPSATDTQYF.